This T cell receptor (beta chain) is from a study of blood T cell repertoires in COVID-19. Study in general: The samples span acute and convalescent COVID-19 from the United States, Italy and Spain.

This CDR3 has 16 residues. Germline CDR1 is LNHNV and CDR2 is YYDKDF (reference sequence). The junction had 4 bases not matched to a gene; V was cut back by 1 base and J by 2 bases. Enrolled through a virtual design, the participants were between roughly 18 and 100 years of age and came from around 25 US areas. Cohorts were based on clinical histories the participants reported. Resolution of symptoms, clearance, or two negative PCRs was present in recovered Cohort 3 donors. TCRdb's copy holds only in-frame clones and misses some; the assay was immunoSEQ multiplex PCR. The sample includes 450,000 to 500,000 clones, around 87% of them seen just once.

The chain combines TRBV15 with TRBJ1-4; TRBD1 aligns across 7 bases. The TCR comes from a woman under 30 who had recovered from COVID-19. The material sequenced was PBMCs or T cells enriched from blood (not recorded which). The CDR3 DNA reads TGTGCCACCAGCAGAGTCCGGGGACAGACTAATGAAAAACTGTTTTTT. Its translation: CATSRVRGQTNEKLFF.